This is a list of T cell receptor beta chains from one sample in a study of a mutant IDH1 vaccine in newly diagnosed glioma. The protocol was immunoSEQ multiplex PCR, while the TCRdb copy is restricted to in-frame clones and leaves out a portion. The table has roughly 86,000 clones, just under 90% seen once. Their antigens remain unidentified. The source was PBMCs, collected from a glioma patient whose treatment included an IDH1 peptide vaccine. The receptors were gathered from a woman aged 50 to 65 with glioma. Both conserved end residues are part of each CDR3. D genes are given only for firm matches. Some rows mark clone size as missing; the rest say once, few, many or name a class of expanded clone.

-	TRBD1	TRBV28	TRBJ2-6	CASSAPQGSGANVLTF	TGTGCCAGCAGTGCCCCACAGGGGTCTGGGGCCAACGTCCTGACTTTC
-	-	TRBV7-2	TRBJ2-5	CASSSGWGVQETQYF	TGTGCCAGCAGCTCCGGGTGGGGCGTACAAGAGACCCAGTACTTC
-	-	TRBV19	TRBJ1-2	CASSIGGQSVYGYTF	TGTGCCAGTAGTATAGGCGGACAGTCAGTCTATGGCTACACCTTC
once	-	TRBV27	TRBJ2-7	CASSVRDGPYEQYF	TGTGCCAGCAGTGTCCGGGACGGACCCTACGAGCAGTACTTC
-	TRBD2	TRBV12-5	TRBJ2-1	CASGLRLAGVSYNEQFF	TGTGCTAGTGGTTTGAGACTAGCGGGAGTCTCCTACAATGAGCAGTTCTTC
-	-	TRBV6-6	TRBJ2-3	CASSYGGTGTDTQYF	TGTGCCAGCAGTTACGGCGGGACGGGCACAGATACGCAGTATTTT
-	-	TRBV7-2	TRBJ2-7	CASRGSGDEQYF	TGTGCCAGCAGAGGTAGTGGAGACGAGCAGTACTTC
few	-	TRBV6-5	TRBJ1-1	CASGHRAFEAFF	TGTGCCAGCGGTCACCGAGCTTTTGAAGCTTTCTTT
-	-	TRBV28	TRBJ2-7	CASSLRAGISYEQYF	TGTGCCAGCAGTTTGAGGGCAGGGATCTCCTACGAGCAGTACTTC
few	-	TRBV28	TRBJ2-7	CASSLGRGREQYF	TGTGCCAGCAGTCTTGGGCGTGGACGCGAGCAGTACTTC
-	-	TRBV28	TRBJ2-2	CASGAVSRGGELFF	TGTGCCAGCGGGGCGGTTTCTAGGGGCGGGGAGCTGTTTTTT
-	-	TRBV30	TRBJ1-5	CAWSVRREQPQHF	TGTGCCTGGAGTGTACGCCGGGAGCAGCCCCAGCATTTT
-	-	TRBV6-5	TRBJ2-7	CASREQGSNEQYF	TGTGCCAGCAGAGAACAGGGAAGTAACGAGCAGTACTTC
-	TRBD1	TRBV7-6	TRBJ1-1	CASSLAGTGDTEAFF	TGTGCCAGCAGCTTAGCCGGGACAGGGGACACTGAAGCTTTCTTT
few	-	TRBV28	TRBJ1-5	CASSQGGDSNQPQHF	TGTGCCAGCAGTCAAGGCGGGGATAGCAATCAGCCCCAGCATTTT
-	TRBD1	TRBV19	TRBJ2-1	CATNRDSSYNEQFF	TGTGCCACTAACCGGGACAGCTCATACAATGAGCAGTTCTTC
-	TRBD2	TRBV5-1	TRBJ2-2	CASSPPGLAGTGELFF	TGCGCCAGCAGCCCGCCGGGACTAGCGGGAACCGGGGAGCTGTTTTTT
-	TRBD1	TRBV27	TRBJ2-3	CASSFTGADTQYF	TGTGCCAGCAGTTTTACAGGGGCAGATACGCAGTATTTT
-	TRBD1	TRBV7-3	TRBJ2-1	CASNWTGTETYNEQFF	TGTGCCAGCAACTGGACCGGGACAGAGACCTACAATGAGCAGTTCTTC
-	-	TRBV11-1	TRBJ2-3	CASTLDQSTDTQYF	TGTGCCAGCACCCTGGACCAGAGCACAGATACGCAGTATTTT
-	TRBD1	TRBV28	TRBJ1-5	CASRTGRGWPQHF	TGTGCCAGCAGGACAGGGAGGGGTTGGCCCCAGCATTTT
-	-	TRBV28	TRBJ2-3	CASSPYGGTGTDTQYF	TGTGCCAGCAGTCCTTACGGGGGTACCGGCACAGATACGCAGTATTTT
few	-	TRBV6-1	TRBJ2-7	CASSEDLTGSYEQYF	TGTGCCAGCAGTGAGGACCTGACAGGCTCCTACGAGCAGTACTTC
-	-	TRBV19	TRBJ2-7	CASSLGRDANEQYF	TGTGCCAGTAGTTTGGGGAGAGACGCCAACGAGCAGTACTTC
-	-	TRBV5-6	TRBJ1-3	CASSGWTGGLSGNTIYF	TGTGCCAGCAGCGGATGGACCGGTGGTCTCTCTGGAAACACCATATATTTT
once	TRBD2	TRBV7-2	TRBJ2-1	CASSSGLAGGGYNEQFF	TGTGCCAGCAGCAGCGGACTAGCGGGAGGAGGATACAATGAGCAGTTCTTC
-	TRBD2	TRBV9	TRBJ2-1	CASSPPSGSSEQFF	TGTGCCAGCAGCCCGCCCAGCGGGAGCTCTGAGCAGTTCTTC
-	-	TRBV27	TRBJ1-6	CASRDLNSPLHF	TGTGCCAGCAGGGACCTTAACTCACCCCTCCACTTT
medium-sized	-	TRBV2	TRBJ1-3	CASRPQGPGNTIYF	TGTGCCAGCAGACCCCAGGGACCTGGAAACACCATATATTTT
-	TRBD1	TRBV11-2	TRBJ2-3	CASSLVGTGISTDTQYF	TGTGCCAGCAGCTTAGTAGGGACAGGGATTAGCACAGATACGCAGTATTTT
-	-	TRBV21-1	TRBJ1-5	CASSTRGQGNQPQHF	TGTGCCAGCAGCACCAGGGGGCAAGGCAATCAGCCCCAGCATTTT
-	-	TRBV18	TRBJ1-4	CASSPPNPEKLFF	TGTGCCAGCTCACCACCAAATCCAGAAAAACTGTTTTTT
few	-	TRBV20-1	TRBJ2-1	CSARVRDEEFF	TGCAGTGCTAGAGTCCGGGACGAAGAGTTCTTC
-	-	TRBV7-2	TRBJ2-6	CASSPGLGANVLTF	TGTGCCAGCAGCCCAGGACTCGGGGCCAACGTCCTGACTTTC
-	TRBD2	TRBV27	TRBJ2-7	CASSLAGAGYEQYF	TGTGCCAGCAGTTTGGCGGGAGCGGGCTACGAGCAGTACTTC
once	-	TRBV11-2	TRBJ1-6	CASSLVVESPLHF	TGTGCCAGCAGCCTGGTCGTGGAATCACCCCTCCACTTT
-	-	TRBV28	TRBJ1-5	CASSLYRDNQPQHF	TGTGCCAGCAGTTTGTACAGGGACAATCAGCCCCAGCATTTT
-	-	TRBV9	TRBJ2-1	CASSVVGGGYNEQFF	TGTGCCAGCAGCGTAGTGGGGGGCGGGTACAATGAGCAGTTCTTC
few	TRBD1	TRBV5-1	TRBJ1-1	CASSSGQGLNTEAFF	TGCGCCAGCAGCTCAGGACAGGGGCTAAACACTGAAGCTTTCTTT
-	-	TRBV30	TRBJ2-3	CAWSVLGWGADTRYF	TGTGCCTGGAGTGTATTGGGCTGGGGCGCAGATACGCGGTATTTT
-	-	TRBV6-1	TRBJ1-1	CASSETPGARNTEAFF	TGTGCCAGCAGTGAAACTCCAGGGGCCCGTAACACTGAAGCTTTCTTT
-	TRBD1	TRBV7-8	TRBJ1-4	CASSLDRGNEKLFF	TGTGCCAGCAGCTTAGACAGGGGAAATGAAAAACTGTTTTTT
-	-	TRBV7-9	TRBJ1-6	CASSFGIGASRNSPLHF	TGTGCCAGCAGCTTTGGAATCGGTGCTTCACGTAATTCACCCCTCCACTTT
-	-	TRBV27	TRBJ1-2	CASSSPREGDLGYTF	TGTGCCAGCAGTTCCCCCCGGGAAGGTGACTTAGGCTACACCTTC
once	-	TRBV30	TRBJ2-7	CAWSPSSYEQYF	TGTGCCTGGAGTCCTAGCTCCTACGAGCAGTACTTC